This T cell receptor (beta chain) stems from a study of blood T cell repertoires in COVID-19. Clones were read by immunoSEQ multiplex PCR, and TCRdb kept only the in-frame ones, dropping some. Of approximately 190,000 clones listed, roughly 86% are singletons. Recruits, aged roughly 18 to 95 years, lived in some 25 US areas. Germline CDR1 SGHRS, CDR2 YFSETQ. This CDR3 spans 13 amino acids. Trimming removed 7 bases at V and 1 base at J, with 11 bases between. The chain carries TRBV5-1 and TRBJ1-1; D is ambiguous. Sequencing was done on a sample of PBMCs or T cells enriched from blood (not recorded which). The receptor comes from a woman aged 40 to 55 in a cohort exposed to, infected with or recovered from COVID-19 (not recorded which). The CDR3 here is CASGETANTEAFF. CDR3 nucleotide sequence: TGCGCCAGCGGAGAGACGGCGAACACTGAAGCTTTCTTT.